Each of the 5 T cell receptor beta chains below was sequenced from the same sample in a study of cytomegalovirus exposure and HLA in healthy donors. PCR used 60 Vbeta primers and 13 Jbeta primers. Generated by immunoSEQ multiplex PCR, the TCRdb table keeps only in-frame clones and is missing some. Here the sample table reports roughly 64,000 clones. Sequences were obtained from PBMCs. All receptors derive from a woman younger than 35 in good health and CMV-seronegative.

This chain links TRBV19 with TRBJ1-1; D gene uncertain. This CDR3 comprises 11 residues. Per germline, CDR1 LNHDA and CDR2 SQIVND (reference sequence). Trimming shortened V by 7 bases and J by 1 base, and 4 bases separated the two germline ends. The CDR3 region has the DNA TGTGCCAGTACAGAGAACACTGAAGCTTTCTTT. Translation gives CASTENTEAFF.

The rearrangement joins TRBV18 to TRBJ2-3, with a weak D call TRBD1 (6 bases). Germline V gene sequence: CDR1 KGHSH, CDR2 LQKENI. This CDR3 comprises 14 residues. Trimming shortened V by 8 bases and J by 1 base, and 13 bases separated the two germline ends. CDR3: CASQGSGRTDTQYF. CDR3 DNA sequence: TGTGCCAGCCAGGGGAGCGGCCGCACAGATACGCAGTATTTT.

The J gene is TRBJ1-2, the V gene TRBV19; D is unclear. Trimming left V 2 bases short and J 3 bases short, with 7 bases between. Per the germline V gene, CDR1 is LNHDA and CDR2 is SQIVND (reference sequence). The CDR3 loop spans 13 amino acids. The CDR3 sequence is CASSIWEDYGYTF. In nucleotides, the CDR3 is TGTGCCAGTAGTATATGGGAGGACTATGGCTACACCTTC. The full variable domain, rest sourced from reference TRBV19 and TRBJ1-2, is DGGITQSPKYLFRKEGQNVTLSCEQNLNHDAMYWYRQDPGQGLRLIYYSQIVNDFQKGDIAEGYSVSREKKESFPLTVTSAQKNPTAFYLCASSIWEDYGYTFGSGTRLTVV.

V and J are TRBV4-1 and TRBJ2-7; 12 positions match TRBD2. CDR1 MGHRA and CDR2 YSYEKL come from the germline V gene. This CDR3 contains 16 residues. V lost 1 base, J lost 3 bases, and 4 bases stayed unmatched. The CDR3 protein is CASSQGLAGVNYEQYF. In DNA, the CDR3 is TGCGCCAGCAGCCAAGGACTAGCGGGAGTGAACTACGAGCAGTACTTC.

The gene calls are TRBV4-2 and TRBJ1-5; D gene ambiguous. V lost 0 bases, J lost 7 bases, and 10 bases lay in between. This CDR3 comprises 14 residues. CDR1 is LGHNA, CDR2 YNFKEQ, per germline. CDR3 sequence: CASSQEGTAQPQHF. In DNA form, the CDR3 reads TGTGCCAGCAGCCAAGAAGGTACAGCCCAGCCCCAGCATTTT.